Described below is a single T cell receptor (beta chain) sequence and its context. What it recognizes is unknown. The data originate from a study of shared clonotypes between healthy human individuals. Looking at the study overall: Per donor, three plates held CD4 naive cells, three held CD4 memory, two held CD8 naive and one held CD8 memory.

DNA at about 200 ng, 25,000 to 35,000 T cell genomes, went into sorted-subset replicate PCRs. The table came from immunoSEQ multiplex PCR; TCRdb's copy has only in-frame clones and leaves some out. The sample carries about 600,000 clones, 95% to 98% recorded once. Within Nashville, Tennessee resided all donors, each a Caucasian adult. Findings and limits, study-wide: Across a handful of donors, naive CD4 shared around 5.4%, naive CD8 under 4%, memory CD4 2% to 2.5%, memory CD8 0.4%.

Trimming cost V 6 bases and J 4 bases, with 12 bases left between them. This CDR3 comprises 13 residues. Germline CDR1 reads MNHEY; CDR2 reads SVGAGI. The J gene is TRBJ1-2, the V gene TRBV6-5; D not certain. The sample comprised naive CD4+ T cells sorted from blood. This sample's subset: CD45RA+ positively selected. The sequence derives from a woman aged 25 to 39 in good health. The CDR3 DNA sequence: TGTGCCAGCAGGACCTTCTGGGGCTATGGCTACACCTTC. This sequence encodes CASRTFWGYGYTF.